The 26 T cell receptor beta chains below were found in one sample sequenced in a study of blood T cell repertoires in COVID-19. Sequencing used immunoSEQ multiplex PCR; TCRdb keeps in-frame clones, though not all of them. The sample holds more than 300,000 clones; around 87% are singletons and the top ten take around 9.3%. The specimen was peripheral blood. These receptors all stem from a woman aged 30 to 39 with COVID-19, enrolled during active disease.

In DNA form, the CDR3 reads TGTGCCAGCAGCCCTGGGACAGGGGTGGGTGGCTACACCTTC. This gives the protein CASSPGTGVGGYTF. The genes are TRBV7-3 and TRBJ1-2, with 10 nucleotides matching TRBD1. The CDR3 has 14 residues. With V trimmed by 5 bases and J by 7 bases, 7 bases remained unmatched. The germline V gene encodes CDR1 SGHTA and CDR2 FQGTGA.

The V and J genes are TRBV6-6 and TRBJ2-7; D ambiguous. Germline V lookup: CDR1 MNHNY, CDR2 SVGAGI (reference sequence). The length of the CDR3 is 13 residues. V gave up 11 bases and J gave up 6 bases, with 20 bases separating them. This CDR3 is CASRRFTVSEQYF. Written as DNA, the CDR3 is TGTGCCTCCCGAAGGTTTACAGTATCCGAGCAGTACTTC.

The chain links TRBV4-1 to TRBJ2-1, with TRBD2 identical over 12 bases. The CDR3 contains 14 residues. V dropped 4 bases and J dropped 7; count of bases not matched to a gene: 2. Germline V lookup: CDR1 MGHRA, CDR2 YSYEKL. CDR3 nucleotides: TGCGCCAGCAGCCGAACTAGCGGGGGGAATGAGCAGTTCTTC. This codes for CASSRTSGGNEQFF.

J is TRBJ2-3 and V is TRBV28, with D unclear. Trimming removed 3 bases from V and 1 base from J, with 17 bases in between. Looked up from germline, CDR1 is MDHEN and CDR2 is SYDVKM. CDR3 length: 17 residues. The CDR3 DNA reads TGTGCCAGCAGTTTTTCTATGACATTCTCTGGCACAGATACGCAGTATTTT. Its protein product is CASSFSMTFSGTDTQYF.

This chain links TRBV2 with TRBJ2-2; 8 nucleotides match TRBD1. The CDR3 extends over 14 amino acids. Germline loops: CDR1 SNHLY, CDR2 FYNNEI. J was trimmed by 3 bases and V by 10 bases; bases with no gene match: 7. The CDR3 protein is CAIPDREDTGELFF. CDR3 nucleotides: TGTGCCATCCCGGACAGGGAAGACACCGGGGAGCTGTTTTTT. The whole variable domain, filled in from reference TRBV2 and TRBJ2-2, reads EPEVTQTPSHQVTQMGQEVILRCVPISNHLYFYWYRQILGQKVEFLVSFYNNEISEKSEIFDDQFSVERPDGSNFTLKIRSTKLEDSAMYFCAIPDREDTGELFFGEGSRLTVL.

J is TRBJ1-6 and V is TRBV11-1; D ambiguous. V lost 6 bases and J 8 bases, leaving 14 bases between the germline ends. The CDR3 totals 14 residues. The germline CDR1 and CDR2 sequences are SGHAT and FQDESV (reference sequence). CDR3 amino acids: CASSSRPRDSPLHF. In nucleotides, the CDR3 is TGTGCCAGCAGTTCCCGCCCCCGAGATTCACCCCTCCACTTT.

The chain carries TRBV27 and TRBJ2-2; 9 positions agree with TRBD2. Per germline, CDR1 MNHEY and CDR2 SMNVEV (reference sequence). The trim removed 2 bases at V and 1 base at J, leaving 2 bases unmatched. The CDR3 length is 16 residues. CDR3: CASSLSSGRNTGELFF. The CDR3 nucleotides are TGTGCCAGCAGTTTAAGTAGCGGGAGGAACACCGGGGAGCTGTTTTTT.

The genes are TRBV27 and TRBJ2-3; 10 bases align to TRBD2. J gave up 6 bases and V 4 bases, and 16 bases lay outside the gene matches. Germline CDR1 is MNHEY and CDR2 is SMNVEV (reference sequence). There are 18 residues in the CDR3. The CDR3 loop reads CASSSVFGAGGPSDTQYF. DNA for the CDR3: TGTGCCAGCAGTTCCGTTTTTGGAGCGGGAGGGCCGTCCGATACGCAGTATTTT.

The gene calls are TRBV7-9 and TRBJ1-1; D possibly corresponds to TRBD1 (6 bases). This CDR3 is built from 16 residues. Germline V gene data show CDR1 as SEHNR and CDR2 as FQNEAQ (reference sequence). Between the trimmed V and J ends, which lost 8 bases and 2 bases, there was a span of 21 bases. Here the CDR3 reads CASVLGQGMSNTEAFF. The CDR3 DNA follows: TGTGCCAGCGTCCTCGGGCAGGGGATGAGTAACACTGAAGCTTTCTTT.

This clone was detected only a few times. The rearrangement uses TRBV28 and TRBJ1-5, with D perhaps matching TRBD1 (5 bases). Germline V CDR1 and CDR2: MDHEN, SYDVKM. The CDR3 loop spans 16 amino acids. Trimming removed 6 bases from V and 0 bases from J, with 15 bases in between. The CDR3 DNA follows: TGTGCCAGCAGACTCAGGGCCCTCGTTAGCAATCAGCCCCAGCATTTT. This gives the protein CASRLRALVSNQPQHF.

This chain links TRBV10-2 with TRBJ2-2; 7 bases match TRBD1. Trimming took 6 bases from V and 1 from J; bases not matched to a gene: 2. Germline V CDR1 and CDR2: WSHSY, SAAADI. The CDR3 totals 14 residues. As DNA, the CDR3 is TGCGCCAGCAGACGGGACAGGAACACCGGGGAGCTGTTTTTT. It translates to CASRRDRNTGELFF.

The V and J genes are TRBV3-1 (or the pseudogene TRBV3-2) and TRBJ1-5; tentatively, D is TRBD1 (5 bases). V was cut by 3 bases and J by 0 bases, with 9 bases left in between. The CDR3 has 15 residues. Germline CDR1 LGHDT, CDR2 YNNKEL (reference sequence). Written as DNA, the CDR3 is TGTGCCAGCAGCCAGTCAGGGTTTAGCAATCAGCCCCAGCATTTT. It codes for CASSQSGFSNQPQHF.

The chain recombines TRBV4-1 with TRBJ1-2; TRBD1 is a possible D gene (6 bases). The CDR3 length is 16 residues. Germline V CDR1 and CDR2: MGHRA, YSYEKL. Trimming took 3 bases from V and 0 from J, leaving 14 bases between them. This chain's CDR3 is CASSHTTGPSNYGYTF. The CDR3 nucleotides are TGCGCCAGCAGCCATACGACAGGACCGTCTAACTATGGCTACACCTTC.

The J gene is TRBJ1-2, the V gene TRBV28; possibly TRBD1 for D (6 bases). CDR3 size: 12 residues. Trimming removed 6 bases from V and 5 bases from J, with 10 bases in between. Germline CDR1 reads MDHEN; CDR2 reads SYDVKM. CDR3 sequence (DNA): TGTGCCAGCAGCCCCGGACAGTATGGCTACACCTTC. This gives the protein CASSPGQYGYTF.

The chain links TRBV28 to TRBJ2-2, with D possibly matching TRBD1 (6 bases). CDR1 is MDHEN, CDR2 SYDVKM, per germline. CDR3 size: 14 residues. V dropped 7 bases and J dropped 0 bases, with 9 bases sitting between them. CDR3 loop: CASKQGSNTGELFF. The CDR3 DNA reads as TGTGCCAGCAAACAGGGATCGAACACCGGGGAGCTGTTTTTT.

The V gene is TRBV7-8, the J gene TRBJ2-7, with 7 bases fitting TRBD2. V trimming: 4 bases; J trimming: 2 bases; junction bases outside the gene matches: 5. This CDR3 is 14 amino acids long. The germline V gene encodes CDR1 SGHVS and CDR2 FQNEAQ. CDR3: CASSSGLTAYEQYF. CDR3 bases: TGTGCCAGCAGCTCGGGACTAACTGCCTACGAGCAGTACTTC.

This clone was seen more than once but under ten times. V gene TRBV7-2 combines with J gene TRBJ2-7, with 8 bases lining up with TRBD1. V lost 4 bases to trimming and J lost 3 bases; unmatched junction nucleotides: 5. CDR1 and CDR2 from the germline V gene are SGHTA and FQGNSA. This CDR3 region has 14 residues. CDR3 in amino acids: CASSSLDRVYEQYF. CDR3 bases: TGTGCCAGCAGCTCCCTGGACAGGGTCTACGAGCAGTACTTC.

This chain connects TRBV7-9 to TRBJ2-3, with 13 bases identical to TRBD2. Germline CDR1 SEHNR, CDR2 FQNEAQ (reference sequence). There are 19 residues in the CDR3. Trimming cost V 1 base and J 2 bases; bases outside gene matches: 9. CDR3 DNA: TGTGCCAGCAGCTTAGGCTTCCGGACTAGCGGGAGTGCCACAGATACGCAGTATTTT. Protein: CASSLGFRTSGSATDTQYF.

The J gene is TRBJ2-5, the V gene TRBV6-1; D is possibly TRBD2 (5 bases). Per the germline V gene, CDR1 is MNHNS and CDR2 is SASEGT. The CDR3 runs 13 residues. Trimming took 5 bases from V and 7 from J, leaving 14 bases between them. CDR3: CASSYAGVGTQYF. The DNA of the CDR3 is TGTGCCAGCAGTTATGCCGGGGTGGGGACCCAGTACTTC.

This chain links TRBV27 with TRBJ2-5, with D perhaps TRBD2 (6 bases). This CDR3 comprises 14 residues. From germline, CDR1 is MNHEY and CDR2 SMNVEV (reference sequence). V was trimmed by 8 bases and J by 4 bases, leaving 17 bases between them. CDR3 sequence reads: CASSLLAALETQYF. In DNA, the CDR3 is TGTGCCAGCTCTTTGTTAGCGGCCCTAGAGACCCAGTACTTC.

This clone was detected once. The gene calls are TRBV5-1 and TRBJ1-2; 7 nucleotides align to TRBD1. The length of the CDR3 is 16 residues. Losses at the gene ends were 0 bases for V and 4 bases for J; bases not matched to a gene: 9. Germline V CDR1 and CDR2: SGHRS, YFSETQ. The CDR3, as DNA: TGCGCCAGCAGCTTGGCCCCGACAGGGTCCCCCTATGGCTACACCTTC. This translates into CASSLAPTGSPYGYTF.

The chain couples TRBV5-1 to TRBJ2-7; maybe TRBD2 (5 bases). The germline gives CDR1 SGHRS, CDR2 YFSETQ. The CDR3 is made up of 15 amino acids. V lost 0 bases to trimming and J lost 0 bases, with 10 bases between them. This CDR3 reads CASSLASQLSYEQYF. CDR3 bases: TGCGCCAGCAGCTTGGCTAGCCAACTCTCCTACGAGCAGTACTTC. The whole variable domain, filled in from reference TRBV5-1 and TRBJ2-7, reads KAGVTQTPRYLIKTRGQQVTLSCSPISGHRSVSWYQQTPGQGLQFLFEYFSETQRNKGNFPGRFSGRQFSNSRSEMNVSTLELGDSALYLCASSLASQLSYEQYFGPGTRLTVT.

The CDR3 bases are TGTGCCAGCCGAGCGACAGGGTCCTACGAGCAGTACTTC. This gives the protein CASRATGSYEQYF. The rearrangement uses TRBV12-3 or TRBV12-4 and TRBJ2-7, with 7 positions matching TRBD1. The CDR3 consists of 13 residues. V lost 8 bases and J lost 1; bases outside the gene matches: 5.

Written as DNA, the CDR3 is TGTGCCAGCTCACCCAATAGCGGGAGGGCCGCCGGGGAGCTGTTTTTT. It encodes CASSPNSGRAAGELFF. The chain is built from TRBV18 and TRBJ2-2; 11 nucleotides align to TRBD2. The ends lost 3 bases at V and 6 bases at J; junction bases unmatched: 6. Germline V gene data show CDR1 as KGHSH and CDR2 as LQKENI. CDR3 length equals 16 residues.

This clone was seen only once. This chain uses TRBV2 with TRBJ1-3; D gene uncertain. The CDR3 covers 16 residues. Germline-derived CDR1 and CDR2 are SNHLY and FYNNEI. V dropped 7 bases and J dropped 0 bases, with 16 bases sitting between them. Here the CDR3 DNA reads TGTGCCAGCACTTTGCGGGAACGGGGCTCTGGAAACACCATATATTTT. Translated: CASTLRERGSGNTIYF.

This chain joins TRBV7-3 and TRBJ2-1, with D possibly matching TRBD2 (6 bases). This CDR3 is built from 15 residues. V lost 3 bases, J lost 3 bases, and 12 bases lay in between. Germline V gene sequence: CDR1 SGHTA, CDR2 FQGTGA. CDR3 residues: CASSFQPGLYNEQFF. DNA for the CDR3: TGTGCCAGCAGCTTTCAACCGGGACTCTACAATGAGCAGTTCTTC.